This T cell receptor beta chain emerged from a study of OX40 agonist ivuxolimab in advanced cancers. Study observations and caveats: Low normalized clonal expansion also occurred in some nonresponding patients.

CDR3 length: 12 residues. Germline values: CDR1 SGHAT, CDR2 FQNNGV. V shed 5 bases, J shed 8 bases, and the junction held 5 bases outside the gene matches. TCRdb keeps only in-frame clones here, not all; method: immunoSEQ multiplex PCR. The table lists tens of thousands of clones, approximately 90% of them singletons. Details on this clone: Its antigen is unknown.

The sample was CD4+ or CD8+ T cells sorted from blood, taken in a trial of the OX40 agonist ivuxolimab. The chain uses TRBV11-2 and TRBJ1-1; TRBD1 matches 7 bases. The clonotype comes from an adult with an advanced solid tumor such as melanoma, head and neck, liver or kidney cancer. For the CDR3, the DNA is TGTGCCAGCAGCGCACAGGGGCTCGAAGCTTTCTTT. Translating it yields CASSAQGLEAFF.